These 26 T cell receptor beta chains came from one sample sequenced in a study of neoadjuvant anti-PD-1 for oral cavity cancer. Clones were read by immunoSEQ multiplex PCR, and TCRdb kept only the in-frame ones, dropping some. This sample has approximately 7,800 clones, with 55% to 75% found just once. Sample time point: after neoadjuvant nivolumab, at surgical resection. The source material was PBMCs, sampled after nivolumab (anti-PD-1) treatment. These receptors all stem from a person between 40 and 80 years old with oral cavity squamous cell carcinoma.

This clone was detected only a few times. The chain has TRBV9 and TRBJ2-4; D remains ambiguous. The CDR3 consists of 15 residues. Germline loops: CDR1 SGDLS, CDR2 YYNGEE. V was trimmed by 2 bases and J by 0 bases, leaving 9 bases between them. CDR3 loop: CASSVSGLAKNIQYF. CDR3 bases: TGTGCCAGCAGCGTCTCAGGATTAGCCAAAAACATTCAGTACTTC. The full variable domain, rest sourced from reference TRBV9 and TRBJ2-4, is DSGVTQTPKHLITATGQRVTLRCSPRSGDLSVYWYQQSLDQGLQFLIQYYNGEERAKGNILERFSAQQFPDLHSELNLSSLELGDSALYFCASSVSGLAKNIQYFGAGTRLSVL.

The chain combines TRBV6-5 with TRBJ1-6, with D possibly being TRBD1 (6 bases). The CDR3 spans 14 residues. Trimming took off 5 bases at V and 7 bases at J, with 12 bases between the two ends. The germline gives CDR1 MNHEY, CDR2 SVGAGI. CDR3 sequence (DNA): TGTGCCAGCAGTCTCCGGGACAACAATTCACCCCTCCACTTT. It codes for CASSLRDNNSPLHF.

The V gene is TRBV30, the J gene TRBJ2-3; 10 nucleotides match TRBD2. This CDR3 comprises 20 residues. V shed 0 bases, J shed 0 bases, and the junction held 15 bases outside the gene matches. Germline V gene sequence: CDR1 GTSNPN, CDR2 SVGIG (reference sequence). Written as DNA, the CDR3 is TGTGCCTGGAGTGTTGAGTATAGTCTAGCGGGGGATATTAGCACAGATACGCAGTATTTT. It specifies CAWSVEYSLAGDISTDTQYF.

The gene calls are TRBV4-1 and TRBJ1-2, with a possible D match to TRBD1 (6 bases). The V end lost 4 bases, the J end lost 1 base, and 16 bases lay between the germline ends. Germline CDR1 is MGHRA and CDR2 is YSYEKL. The CDR3 has 16 amino acids. The CDR3 DNA follows: TGCGCCAGCAGCCCGGAGCCCTGGACAGATAACTATGGCTACACCTTC. It translates to CASSPEPWTDNYGYTF.

The V gene is TRBV7-2, the J gene TRBJ1-6; D is unclear. This CDR3 comprises 14 residues. Germline lookup yields CDR1 SGHTA and CDR2 FQGNSA. V lost 5 bases, J lost 7 bases, and 12 bases lay in between. CDR3 sequence reads: CASSPAFRNSPLHF. The CDR3 DNA reads as TGTGCCAGCAGCCCGGCCTTTAGGAATTCACCCCTCCACTTT.

The table lists this clone with a few counts. The J gene is TRBJ2-5, the V gene TRBV11-2; tentatively, D is TRBD1 or TRBD2 (6 bases each). Germline CDR1 reads SGHAT; CDR2 reads FQNNGV. The CDR3 loop spans 15 amino acids. V dropped 1 base and J dropped 4 bases, with 13 bases sitting between them. In DNA form, the CDR3 reads TGTGCCAGCAGCTTAGTAGGAGGGGGGCCAGAGACCCAGTACTTC. This translates into CASSLVGGGPETQYF.

The CDR3 sequence is CASSFPGQGARGTEAFF. CDR3 DNA: TGTGCCAGCAGCTTCCCGGGTCAGGGGGCAAGAGGAACTGAAGCTTTCTTT. This chain uses TRBV7-9 with TRBJ1-1; TRBD1 matches at 8 bases. Germline CDR1 and CDR2: SEHNR and FQNEAQ (reference sequence). The trim removed 3 bases at V and 5 bases at J, leaving 14 bases unmatched. The CDR3 is made up of 17 amino acids.

The J gene is TRBJ2-1, the V gene TRBV7-7; tentatively, D is TRBD1 or TRBD2 (5 bases each). Germline-derived CDR1 and CDR2 are SSHAT and FNYEAQ (reference sequence). V was trimmed by 5 bases and J by 5 bases, leaving 19 bases between them. The CDR3 consists of 16 residues. CDR3 loop: CASSPSPGTTDNEQFF. In DNA form, the CDR3 reads TGTGCCAGCAGCCCCTCCCCCGGGACGACCGACAATGAGCAGTTCTTC.

The chain carries TRBV5-6 and TRBJ1-2; 9 bases are a match to TRBD1. Germline CDR1 and CDR2: SGHDT and YYEEEE. The CDR3 is 16 amino acids. With V trimmed by 4 bases and J by 4 bases, 11 bases remained unmatched. The CDR3 DNA reads TGTGCCAGCAGCCTTCCTAGGACAGGGGTTGGCTATGGCTACACCTTC. It is translated as CASSLPRTGVGYGYTF.

In DNA form, the CDR3 reads TGTGCCAGCAGTCGGACAGAGCTGAACACCGGGGAGCTGTTTTTT. It yields the protein CASSRTELNTGELFF. This chain links TRBV6-4 with TRBJ2-2, with a weak D call TRBD1 (6 bases). The V gene's germline CDR1 is MRHNA and CDR2 SNTAGT. Trimming took off 5 bases at V and 1 base at J, with 11 bases between the two ends. The CDR3 length is 15 residues.

J is TRBJ1-2 and V is TRBV13, with a tentative D call TRBD1 (6 bases). Trimming took 3 bases from V and 7 from J, leaving 15 bases between them. The CDR3 sequence is 14 residues long. CDR1 PRHDT and CDR2 FYEKMQ come from the germline V gene (reference sequence). CDR3 sequence reads: CASSLLTRGGGYTF. CDR3 sequence (DNA): TGTGCCAGCAGCTTGCTAACGAGGGGGGGTGGCTACACCTTC.

In its sample, this clone was seen a few times. The chain has TRBV6-5 and TRBJ2-7, with a weak D call TRBD1 (6 bases). The CDR3 length is 13 residues. The germline V gene has CDR1 MNHEY and CDR2 SVGAGI. V was cut by 5 bases and J by 6 bases, with 14 bases left in between. DNA of the CDR3: TGTGCCAGCAGTGACCCACAGGGATCCGAGCAGTACTTC. It encodes CASSDPQGSEQYF.

This clone was observed a handful of times. The chain links TRBV7-2 to TRBJ2-7; D ambiguous. Germline CDR1 reads SGHTA; CDR2 reads FQGNSA. This CDR3 spans 12 amino acids. Deletions cut 4 bases from V and 4 bases from J, with 8 bases between. Written as DNA, the CDR3 is TGTGCCAGCAGCTCGGTGACTTACGAGCAGTACTTC. It is translated as CASSSVTYEQYF.

This clone was counted a few times. This chain uses TRBV27 with TRBJ1-1; TRBD1 aligns across 9 bases. This CDR3 is 15 amino acids long. V trimming: 6 bases; J trimming: 3 bases; junction bases outside the gene matches: 8. Germline CDR1 and CDR2: MNHEY and SMNVEV (reference sequence). Here the CDR3 reads CASSRDRVWDTEAFF. CDR3 DNA sequence: TGTGCCAGCAGCCGGGACAGGGTTTGGGACACTGAAGCTTTCTTT.

The DNA for the CDR3 is TGCGCCAGCAGCTTGGCCCTGGGGGGTCTCACTGAAGCTTTCTTT. This gives the protein CASSLALGGLTEAFF. This chain links TRBV5-1 with TRBJ1-1, with TRBD1 as a possible D gene (5 bases). Germline values: CDR1 SGHRS, CDR2 YFSETQ. The ends were cut back, 0 bases at V and 4 bases at J, with 13 bases in the middle. The CDR3 sequence is 15 residues long.

The J gene is TRBJ1-2, the V gene TRBV28, with D maybe TRBD1 (5 bases). Trimming took 5 bases from V and 3 from J, leaving 19 bases between them. The CDR3 consists of 16 residues. CDR1 is MDHEN, CDR2 SYDVKM, per germline. The CDR3 DNA reads TGTGCCAGCAGTCCTACAGGACTCACGAGTTACTATGGCTACACCTTC. It encodes CASSPTGLTSYYGYTF.

The chain has TRBV18 and TRBJ1-2; 7 bases fit TRBD1. CDR3 length: 15 residues. The J segment lost 1 base and the V segment lost 2 bases, leaving 4 bases of the junction unmatched. Germline CDR1 KGHSH, CDR2 LQKENI. The CDR3 DNA is TGTGCCAGCTCACCAGGGTCAGGGGGTAACTATGGCTACACCTTC. It yields the protein CASSPGSGGNYGYTF.

This clone was detected only once. The chain has TRBV11-2 and TRBJ2-7; D might be TRBD1 (6 bases). V lost 1 base and J 2 bases, leaving 21 bases between the germline ends. The V gene's germline CDR1 is SGHAT and CDR2 FQNNGV. CDR3 size: 18 residues. This CDR3 is CASSLGLSLIQGPYEQYF. CDR3 nucleotide sequence: TGTGCCAGCAGCTTAGGGTTGTCTTTGATACAGGGACCCTACGAGCAGTACTTC.

The chain links TRBV11-2 to TRBJ1-2; TRBD1 agrees at 8 bases. CDR1 and CDR2 (germline): SGHAT, FQNNGV. The CDR3 loop spans 12 amino acids. Trimming took 8 bases from V and 4 from J; bases not matched to a gene: 3. The CDR3: CASVQGAYGYTF. In nucleotides, the CDR3 is TGTGCCAGCGTCCAGGGGGCCTATGGCTACACCTTC.

This clone came up a few times. The chain has TRBV6-5 and TRBJ1-1; D call uncertain. CDR3 length: 13 amino acids. The germline CDR1 and CDR2 sequences are MNHEY and SVGAGI. V was cut by 4 bases and J by 1 base, with 7 bases left in between. The CDR3 sequence: CASSWGTNTEAFF. As DNA, the CDR3 is TGTGCCAGCAGTTGGGGAACGAACACTGAAGCTTTCTTT.

The V and J genes are TRBV14 and TRBJ1-2; 7 bases map to TRBD1. The CDR3 is 16 amino acids. J was trimmed by 7 bases and V by 1 base; bases with no gene match: 12. Germline CDR1 is SGHDN and CDR2 is FVKESK. This chain's CDR3 is CASSQGATGRSSGYTF. The CDR3 DNA follows: TGTGCCAGCAGCCAAGGGGCGACAGGGCGGTCGAGTGGCTACACCTTC.

This chain links TRBV19 with TRBJ2-2; the D gene is possibly TRBD1 (6 bases). The CDR3 length is 16 residues. Between the trimmed V and J ends, which lost 3 bases and 1 base, there was a span of 12 bases. The V gene's germline CDR1 is LNHDA and CDR2 SQIVND (reference sequence). CDR3 loop: CASSMGAVGNTGELFF. The CDR3 DNA sequence: TGTGCCAGTAGTATGGGGGCAGTGGGGAACACCGGGGAGCTGTTTTTT.

The chain recombines TRBV19 with TRBJ2-7, with 10 bases identical to TRBD2. The CDR3 is 17 residues long. The V gene end was trimmed by 5 bases and the J gene end by 2 bases; junction bases not matched to a gene: 12. CDR1 and CDR2 (germline): LNHDA, SQIVND (reference sequence). The CDR3: CASSETSGETRTYEQYF. The CDR3 DNA reads as TGTGCCAGTAGTGAAACTAGCGGGGAGACGAGAACCTACGAGCAGTACTTC.

The chain joins TRBV4-3 to TRBJ2-3, with 9 nucleotides matching TRBD2. The germline V gene has CDR1 LGHNA and CDR2 YSLEER. J was trimmed by 2 bases and V by 0 bases; bases with no gene match: 12. The CDR3 spans 19 residues. As DNA, the CDR3 is TGCGCCAGCAGCCAAGAGCCGCCCCGTAGCGGGGGTTTCACAGATACGCAGTATTTT. Encoded protein: CASSQEPPRSGGFTDTQYF.

The CDR3 loop is CASSLDTEAFF. The CDR3 bases are TGTGCCAGCAGCTTGGACACTGAAGCTTTCTTT. This chain connects TRBV7-8 to TRBJ1-1; D ambiguous. Germline V gene data show CDR1 as SGHVS and CDR2 as FQNEAQ. CDR3 size: 11 residues. V was cut by 3 bases and J by 3 bases, with 2 bases left in between. The full variable domain, rest sourced from reference TRBV7-8 and TRBJ1-1, is GAGVSQSPRYKVAKRGQDVALRCDPISGHVSLFWYQQALGQGPEFLTYFQNEAQLDKSGLPSDRFFAERPEGSVSTLKIQRTQQEDSAVYLCASSLDTEAFFGQGTRLTVV.

This chain's CDR3 is CASSSSLDAAFF. The CDR3 coding sequence is TGTGCCAGCAGCTCCTCATTAGATGCAGCTTTCTTT. V and J are TRBV7-9 and TRBJ1-1; D gene uncertain. With 4 bases removed from V and 10 bases from J, the gap between germline ends came to 13 bases. CDR3 length: 12 amino acids. The germline gives CDR1 SEHNR, CDR2 FQNEAQ (reference sequence).